This TCR beta chain is drawn from a study of T cells after yellow fever vaccination. TCRdb fed the 5' RACE reads into MiXCR, producing one record per CDR3 protein. Among around 530,000 distinct CDR3 sequences listed, roughly 17% were seen once. The CDR3 spans 21 residues. This material consisted of PBMCs, taken 5 days after the first yellow fever vaccination. The clonotype originates from a man younger than 30 who received the YFV17D yellow fever vaccine. V and J are TRBV21-1 and TRBJ2-3; TRBD2, the table's D call, lacks a check against the DNA. TRBV21-1 has pseudogene status. In DNA, the CDR3 is TGTGCCAGCAGCAAAGCCCCCTCGACTAGCGGGGGGCCAGTTAGCACAGATACGCAGTATTTT. This gives the protein CASSKAPSTSGGPVSTDTQYF.